This T cell receptor (beta chain) was obtained from a study of identical twins. The table lists this clonotype with a few counts. Germline V CDR1 and CDR2: SEHNR, FQNEAQ (reference sequence). Trimming removed 8 bases from V and 2 bases from J, with 13 bases in between. The CDR3 covers 14 residues. Each cDNA held unique molecular identifiers, and template switching gave it a universal primer site. TCRdb analysed the 5' RACE reads with MiXCR anew, one entry per CDR3 protein. The sample lists 470,000 or so distinct CDR3 sequences; approximately 25% were seen once. The sample was also reused in another study, on T cells expressing NK-cell markers.

Input material: CD4+ T cells sorted from blood. The chain links TRBV7-9 to TRBJ2-1; D may be TRBD2 (6 bases). This receptor was identified in a woman aged 18 to 35 in good health. The CDR3 sequence is CASGPGGAYNEQFF. CDR3 coding DNA: TGTGCCAGCGGCCCAGGCGGGGCCTACAATGAGCAGTTCTTC. Full variable domain (rest looked up from reference TRBV7-9 and TRBJ2-1): DTGVSQNPRHKITKRGQNVTFRCDPISEHNRLYWYRQTLGQGPEFLTYFQNEAQLEKSRLLSDRFSAERPKGSFSTLEIQRTEQGDSAMYLCASGPGGAYNEQFFGPGTRLTVL.